Below, one TCR beta chain is given with its context. Its antigen remains unknown. This sample stems from a study of shared clonotypes between healthy human individuals. Samples underwent the assay at deep level. TCRdb's copy holds only in-frame clones and misses some; the assay was immunoSEQ multiplex PCR. Found here are roughly 1,500,000 clones, 95% to 99% of them singletons; the top ten hold roughly 0.45%. Trimming pared 0 bases from V and 2 bases from J, leaving 9 bases between. Germline CDR1 SGHRS, CDR2 YFSETQ. The CDR3 covers 16 residues. Study observations and caveats: Few donors restricted represented genetic and exposure-history diversity.

Sequencing was performed on naive CD4+ T cells sorted from blood. Sample subset: CD45RA+ positively selected. The receptor was isolated from a man aged 25-40 years in good health. The chain joins TRBV5-1 to TRBJ2-6; TRBD2 might be the D (5 bases). Here the CDR3 DNA reads TGCGCCAGCAGCTTGGAGTCAGCGGCTGGGGCCAACGTCCTGACTTTC. Protein sequence: CASSLESAAGANVLTF.